A selection of T cell receptor beta chains follows, all from one sample in a study of cytomegalovirus exposure and HLA in healthy donors. Only in-frame clones appear in the TCRdb table, and some are missing; sequencing was by immunoSEQ multiplex PCR. Its table records over 120,000 clones. What was sequenced was PBMCs. These receptors were collected from a male donor in good health and CMV-seronegative. The CDR3 runs from the conserved cysteine through the conserved F or W. The D gene is left open where the match is weak.

v_call d_call cdr3_aa
TRBV7-6 TRBD1 CASSLGPTGGFNYGYTF
TRBV7-9 - CASSPGSGTFTDTQYF
TRBV28 - CASSSDGNYNSPLHF
TRBV19 - CASSITLADEQYF
TRBV11-1 - CASSIDSYEQYF
TRBV27 - CASSPIWSSDSNQPQHF
TRBV13 - CASSLGGWQGSSPLHF
TRBV9 - CASSPAPGRGAAYEQYF
TRBV28 - CASSLLAATGELFF
TRBV19 - CASMTALRAEAFF
TRBV7-2 TRBD1 CASSLARQRDSYGYTF
TRBV6-5 - CASSYGQGSYEQYF
TRBV5-1 - CASSWDSRGGDTEAFF
TRBV27 - CASSLRGQSARDTQYF
TRBV18 - CASSPGLWYEQYF
TRBV7-9 - CASSSTRGKNTEAFF
TRBV7-8 - CASRISAGLQETQYF
TRBV5-1 - CASSLATTGTEAFF
TRBV15 TRBD1 CATSREDRAQETQYF
TRBV7-8 - CASSLGGSYGYTF
TRBV15 TRBD2 CATSTRTSGVITDTQYF
TRBV6-5 - CASSPTREDQETQYF
TRBV30 TRBD1 CAWGWTGDGYTF
TRBV6-5 TRBD1 CASRPDRGRSEKLFF
TRBV18 TRBD1 CASSPTGDPSDYGYTF
TRBV6-1 - CASSQEQGRNQPQHF
TRBV5-5 - CASSLGANEQYF
TRBV7-9 TRBD1 CASGTGDYGYTF
TRBV11-2 TRBD2 CASSTRDYTNTGELFF
TRBV6-5 - CASHPQGTKNQPQHF
TRBV30 TRBD2 CAWRISGRSSYEQYF
TRBV18 - CASSPPQGQVYEQYF
TRBV5-4 TRBD1 CASSFGTGAQGYTF
TRBV7-2 - CASSPPVAEAFF
TRBV6-5 TRBD1 CASSYSRTGTYEQYF
TRBV27 TRBD2 CASSSGRNGYNEQFF
TRBV19 - CASSISGRETQYF
TRBV6-5 - CASSYSSGGTEAFF
TRBV4-2 TRBD1 CASSQGPQGVGGTEAFF
TRBV11-2 - CASSLKFGEHNTEAFF
TRBV28 TRBD1 CASSLVGGLGKAEAFF
TRBV5-6 TRBD2 CASSLAFSRGAPETQYF
TRBV30 TRBD1 CAWTGDRGIYEQYF